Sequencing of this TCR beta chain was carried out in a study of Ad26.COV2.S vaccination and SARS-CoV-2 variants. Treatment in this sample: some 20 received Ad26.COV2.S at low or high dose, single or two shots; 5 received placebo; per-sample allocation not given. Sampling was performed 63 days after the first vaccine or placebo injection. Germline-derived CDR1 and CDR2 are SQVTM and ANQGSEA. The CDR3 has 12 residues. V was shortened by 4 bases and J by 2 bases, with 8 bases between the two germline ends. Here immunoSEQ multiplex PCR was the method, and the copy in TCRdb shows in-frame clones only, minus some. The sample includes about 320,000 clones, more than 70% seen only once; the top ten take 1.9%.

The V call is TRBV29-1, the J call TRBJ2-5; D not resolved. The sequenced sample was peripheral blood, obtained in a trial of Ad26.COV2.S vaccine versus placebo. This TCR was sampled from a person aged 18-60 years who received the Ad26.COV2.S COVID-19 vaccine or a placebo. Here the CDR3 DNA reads TGCAGCGTTGTCGCCCTTCAAGAGACCCAGTACTTC. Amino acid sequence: CSVVALQETQYF.